What follows are 13 T cell receptor beta chains derived from one specimen sequenced in a study of cytomegalovirus exposure and HLA in healthy donors. Primers included in the PCR were 60 Vbeta and 13 Jbeta primers. Produced via immunoSEQ multiplex PCR; TCRdb's table is partial and in-frame only. The data hold about 200,000 clones, with under 85% observed a single time. Specimen: PBMCs. These receptors came from a man aged 45-60 years in good health and CMV-seronegative.

The chain carries TRBV9 and TRBJ2-1, with TRBD2 identical over 8 bases. Looked up from germline, CDR1 is SGDLS and CDR2 is YYNGEE. J lost 0 bases, V lost 1 base, and 6 bases had no gene match. The length of the CDR3 is 17 residues. This CDR3 reads CASSVWSGGNSYNEQFF. The CDR3 DNA reads TGTGCCAGCAGCGTATGGAGCGGGGGTAACTCCTACAATGAGCAGTTCTTC. Drawing the rest from reference TRBV9 and TRBJ2-1, the complete variable domain is DSGVTQTPKHLITATGQRVTLRCSPRSGDLSVYWYQQSLDQGLQFLIQYYNGEERAKGNILERFSAQQFPDLHSELNLSSLELGDSALYFCASSVWSGGNSYNEQFFGPGTRLTVL.

The rearrangement uses TRBV6-5 and TRBJ2-7; tentatively, D is TRBD1 (5 bases). Trimming pared 6 bases from V and 4 bases from J, leaving 13 bases between. CDR1 and CDR2 (germline): MNHEY, SVGAGI. The CDR3 is made up of 13 amino acids. In nucleotides, the CDR3 is TGTGCCAGCAGAAGAAATCAGGGTTACGAGCAGTACTTC. As protein: CASRRNQGYEQYF.

The gene calls are TRBV5-4 and TRBJ2-5, with D unresolved. Trimming took 4 bases from V and 4 from J, leaving 11 bases between them. The CDR3 contains 13 residues. CDR1 SGHNT and CDR2 YYREEE come from the germline V gene (reference sequence). CDR3 DNA: TGTGCCAGCAGCCCCTTCTCGGGAGAGACCCAGTACTTC. It translates to CASSPFSGETQYF.

The chain joins TRBV30 to TRBJ2-5; 8 bases agree with TRBD2. V lost 0 bases to trimming and J lost 5 bases; unmatched junction nucleotides: 26. Looked up from germline, CDR1 is GTSNPN and CDR2 is SVGIG (reference sequence). This CDR3 region has 21 residues. In DNA, the CDR3 is TGTGCCTGGAGTGTAAAGGGGTACGTACGGGAGGGTGTTTGTAGTAGCGAGACCCAGTACTTC. Its protein product is CAWSVKGYVREGVCSSETQYF. The complete variable domain, with remaining parts taken from reference TRBV30 and TRBJ2-5, reads SQTIHQWPATLVQPVGSPLSLECTVEGTSNPNLYWYRQAAGRGLQLLFYSVGIGQISSEVPQNLSASRPQDRQFILSSKKLLLSDSGFYLCAWSVKGYVREGVCSSETQYFGPGTRLLVL.

This chain connects TRBV28 to TRBJ2-1; D possibly corresponds to TRBD2 (7 bases). The V end was cut by 8 bases, the J end by 1 base, with 12 bases between. The CDR3 consists of 14 residues. Germline assignment: CDR1 MDHEN and CDR2 SYDVKM. The CDR3 sequence: CASSRGGSYNEQFF. The CDR3 coding sequence is TGTGCCAGCTCAAGGGGGGGATCCTACAATGAGCAGTTCTTC.

This chain connects TRBV6-6 to TRBJ1-6, with 9 bases matching TRBD1. Germline V gene lookup returns CDR1 MNHNY and CDR2 SVGAGI (reference sequence). The V segment lost 7 bases and the J segment 7 bases; nucleotides outside the gene matches: 11. The CDR3 loop spans 16 amino acids. In DNA form, the CDR3 reads TGTGCCAGCACCCCGTACGGGGGGACAGGGAATTCACCCCTCCACTTT. It specifies CASTPYGGTGNSPLHF.

This clone showed up just once. The chain combines TRBV6-6 with TRBJ1-2; D unclear. Germline CDR1 reads MNHNY; CDR2 reads SVGAGI (reference sequence). The CDR3 consists of 13 residues. The V and J ends lost 7 bases and 3 bases respectively, with 12 bases between them. CDR3: CASTDRGDYGYTF. The CDR3 DNA follows: TGTGCCAGCACCGACCGCGGGGACTATGGCTACACCTTC.

The chain uses TRBV2 and TRBJ1-1, with D tentatively TRBD1 (5 bases). The V gene lost 5 bases and the J gene lost 5 bases, with 12 bases spanning the gap. CDR3 length equals 13 residues. The V gene's germline CDR1 is SNHLY and CDR2 FYNNEI. The CDR3: CASSRSGGTEAFF. CDR3 DNA: TGTGCCAGCAGTCGATCGGGGGGAACTGAAGCTTTCTTT.

The chain links TRBV30 to TRBJ2-1, with TRBD2 as a possible D gene (6 bases). The V end lost 0 bases, the J end lost 10 bases, and 13 bases lay between the germline ends. Germline lookup yields CDR1 GTSNPN and CDR2 SVGIG (reference sequence). The CDR3 consists of 13 residues. CDR3 DNA: TGTGCCTGGAGTGTATTAGCGGCATGGGAGCAGTTCTTC. Its translation: CAWSVLAAWEQFF.

This sequence joins TRBV15 and TRBJ2-2; 9 nucleotides line up with TRBD2. V shed 3 bases and J 1 base; nucleotides not matched to a gene: 0. This CDR3 is built from 15 residues. CDR1 is LNHNV and CDR2 is YYDKDF in the germline V gene (reference sequence). CDR3 DNA: TGTGCCACCAGCAGTAGCGGGAGGAACACCGGGGAGCTGTTTTTT. Encoded protein: CATSSSGRNTGELFF.

CDR3 coding DNA: TGTGCCAGCAGCACGGGACTAGCGGGAATCTACGAGCAGTACTTC. Residues: CASSTGLAGIYEQYF. V is TRBV11-2 and J is TRBJ2-7; 13 positions match TRBD2. Germline CDR1 is SGHAT and CDR2 is FQNNGV. Trimming at V came to 5 bases and at J to 3 bases, leaving 4 bases not matched to a gene. The CDR3 runs to 15 residues. Full variable domain (missing parts from reference TRBV11-2 and TRBJ2-7): EAGVAQSPRYKIIEKRQSVAFWCNPISGHATLYWYQQILGQGPKLLIQFQNNGVVDDSQLPKDRFSAERLKGVDSTLKIQPAKLEDSAVYLCASSTGLAGIYEQYFGPGTRLTVT.

V and J are TRBV6-5 and TRBJ1-2; D call uncertain. Germline V lookup: CDR1 MNHEY, CDR2 SVGAGI. Between the trimmed V and J ends, which lost 4 bases and 4 bases, there was a span of 10 bases. This CDR3 has 13 amino acids. In DNA, the CDR3 is TGTGCCAGCAGTTTTCACTCAAGCTATGGCTACACCTTC. Protein product: CASSFHSSYGYTF.

V usage is TRBV19 and J usage is TRBJ2-6; TRBD1 is a possible D gene (6 bases). V lost 7 bases and J lost 0, with 10 bases in between. Germline V CDR1 and CDR2: LNHDA, SQIVND (reference sequence). CDR3 length: 15 amino acids. CDR3 protein: CASIKGGSGANVLTF. The DNA for the CDR3 is TGTGCCAGTATCAAAGGGGGCTCTGGGGCCAACGTCCTGACTTTC.